This T cell receptor (beta chain) emerged from a study of T cell repertoires in aging, cancer and after chemotherapy. Notes on the study in general: Median generation probability rose over the chemotherapy interval in each cancer cohort, suggesting rebound thymic output. Healthy donors lost TCR diversity with age mainly through richness, cancer patients through richness and evenness. Untreated cancer patients had significantly lower blood TCR diversity than age-matched healthy donors.

Multiplex touch-down PCR with TRB-A/B primers amplified rearranged V-D-J TRB sequences. TCRdb called the multiplex PCR reads again in MiXCR, with one record for every CDR3 protein. The repertoire holds roughly 3,000 distinct CDR3 sequences, 25% to 35% seen once, with about 14% in the top ten. This clonotype is deemed medium-sized (0.01 to 0.1%). Its specificity is not known. Amplification of TCR beta used genomic DNA extracted from peripheral blood. This TCR derives from a human donor in good health. Sequencing was done on a sample of blood.

The CDR3 region has the DNA TGTGCCAGCAGTTTACTGGGACAGAGATATTCCGAGCAGTACTTC. This encodes CASSLLGQRYSEQYF. This chain links TRBV12-3 or TRBV12-4 with TRBJ2-7; 7 bases are a match to TRBD1. With 2 bases clipped from V and 6 bases from J, the junction kept 10 bases outside the gene matches. The CDR3 loop spans 15 amino acids.